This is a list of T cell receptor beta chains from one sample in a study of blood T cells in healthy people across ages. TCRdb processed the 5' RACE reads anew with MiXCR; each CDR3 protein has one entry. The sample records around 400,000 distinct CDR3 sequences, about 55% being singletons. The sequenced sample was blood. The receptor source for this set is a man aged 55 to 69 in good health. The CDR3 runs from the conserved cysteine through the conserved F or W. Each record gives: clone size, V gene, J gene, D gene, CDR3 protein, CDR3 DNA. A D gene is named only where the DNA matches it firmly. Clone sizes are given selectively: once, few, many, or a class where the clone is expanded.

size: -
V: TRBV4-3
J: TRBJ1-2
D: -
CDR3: CASSQGGKNYGYTF
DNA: TGCGCCAGCAGCCAAGGGGGGAAAAACTATGGCTACACCTTC

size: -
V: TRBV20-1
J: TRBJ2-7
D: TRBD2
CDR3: CSARPTSGRLSYEQYF
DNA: TGCAGTGCTAGACCCACTAGCGGGAGGCTCTCCTACGAGCAGTACTTC

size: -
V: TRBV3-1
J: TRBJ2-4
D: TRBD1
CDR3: CASSHGTGRMYF
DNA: TGTGCCAGCAGCCACGGGACAGGCCGAATGTACTTC

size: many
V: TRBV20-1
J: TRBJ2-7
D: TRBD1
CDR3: CSARDEGRGQYEQYF
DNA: TGCAGTGCTAGAGATGAAGGCAGGGGGCAATACGAGCAGTACTTC

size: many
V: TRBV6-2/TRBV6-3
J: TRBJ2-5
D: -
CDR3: CASSYAGTYQETQYF
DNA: TGTGCCAGCAGTTACGCCGGGACGTACCAAGAGACCCAGTACTTC

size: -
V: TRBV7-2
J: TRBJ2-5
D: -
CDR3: CASSRDWREETQYF
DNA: TGTGCCAGCAGCCGGGACTGGCGAGAAGAGACCCAGTACTTC

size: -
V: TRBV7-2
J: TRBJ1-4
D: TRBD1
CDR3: CASSSGGIANEKLFF
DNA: TGTGCCAGCAGCTCAGGGGGTATAGCTAATGAAAAACTGTTTTTT

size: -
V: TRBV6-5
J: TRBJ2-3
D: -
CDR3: CASSYSVLETDTQYF
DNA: TGTGCCAGCAGTTACTCGGTACTAGAGACAGATACGCAGTATTTT

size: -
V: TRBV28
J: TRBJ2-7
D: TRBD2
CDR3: CASATSGSLHEQYF
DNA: TGTGCCAGCGCGACCAGCGGGAGTCTCCACGAGCAGTACTTC

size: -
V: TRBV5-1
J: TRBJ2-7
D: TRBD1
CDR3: CASSKAGTGSYEQYF
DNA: TGCGCCAGCAGTAAAGCCGGGACAGGCTCCTACGAGCAGTACTTC

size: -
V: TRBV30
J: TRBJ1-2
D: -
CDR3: CAFSAAHGYTF
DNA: TGTGCCTTCTCGGCGGCCCATGGCTACACCTTC

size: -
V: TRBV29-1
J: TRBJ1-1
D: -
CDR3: CSTLRGQNTEAFF
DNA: TGCAGCACCCTCAGGGGCCAGAACACTGAAGCTTTCTTT

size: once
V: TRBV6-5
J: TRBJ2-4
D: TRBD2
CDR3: CASRSTSGRGMAKNIQYF
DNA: TGTGCCAGCCGTTCGACTAGCGGGAGAGGGATGGCCAAAAACATTCAGTACTTC

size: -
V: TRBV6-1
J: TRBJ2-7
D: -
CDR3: CASSEFVTTTYEQYF
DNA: TGTGCCAGCAGTGAATTCGTGACTACTACCTACGAGCAGTACTTC

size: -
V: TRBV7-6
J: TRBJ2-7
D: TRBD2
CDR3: CASSLARGGSSRYSYEQYF
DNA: TGTGCCAGCAGCTTAGCCCGGGGGGGGAGCAGCAGATACTCCTACGAGCAGTACTTC

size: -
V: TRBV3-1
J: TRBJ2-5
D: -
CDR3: CASSQDWGGQETQYF
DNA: TGTGCCAGCAGCCAAGATTGGGGAGGCCAAGAGACCCAGTACTTC

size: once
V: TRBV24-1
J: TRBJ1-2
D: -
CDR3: CATSDLSGYTF
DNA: TGTGCCACCAGTGATTTAAGCGGCTACACCTTC

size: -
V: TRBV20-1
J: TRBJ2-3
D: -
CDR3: CSARDYYGADTQYF
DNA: TGCAGTGCTAGAGATTACTACGGCGCAGATACGCAGTATTTT

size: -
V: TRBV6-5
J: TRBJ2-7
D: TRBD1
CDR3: CASSYSNKRTGAYEQYF
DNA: TGTGCCAGCAGTTACTCGAACAAGAGGACAGGGGCCTACGAGCAGTACTTC

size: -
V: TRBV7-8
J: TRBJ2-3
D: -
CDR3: CASSLSGSSDTQYF
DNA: TGTGCCAGCAGCTTATCCGGGAGTTCAGATACGCAGTATTTT

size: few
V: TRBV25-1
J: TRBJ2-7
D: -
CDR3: CASSVPGVPYEQYF
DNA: TGTGCCAGCAGTGTCCCCGGGGTCCCGTACGAGCAGTACTTC

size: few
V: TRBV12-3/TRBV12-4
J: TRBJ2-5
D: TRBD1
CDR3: CASSPGQGDLETQYF
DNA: TGTGCCAGCAGCCCTGGACAGGGAGATTTAGAGACCCAGTACTTC

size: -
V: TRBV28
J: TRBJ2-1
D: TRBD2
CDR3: CASSLAGTSGSGEQFF
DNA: TGTGCCAGCAGTTTGGCCGGGACTAGCGGGAGCGGAGAGCAGTTCTTC

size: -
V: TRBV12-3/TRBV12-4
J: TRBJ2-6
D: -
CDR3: CASSFAGGGTGANVLTF
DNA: TGTGCCAGCAGTTTTGCTGGGGGTGGTACTGGGGCCAACGTCCTGACTTTC

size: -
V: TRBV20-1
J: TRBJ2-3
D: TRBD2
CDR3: CSARDPTSGGLDTQYF
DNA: TGCAGTGCTAGAGACCCCACTAGCGGGGGCTTAGATACGCAGTATTTT

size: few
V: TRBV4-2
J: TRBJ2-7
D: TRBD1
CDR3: CASSQELGTVSSYEQYF
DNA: TGTGCCAGCAGCCAAGAATTGGGGACAGTGAGCTCCTACGAGCAGTACTTC

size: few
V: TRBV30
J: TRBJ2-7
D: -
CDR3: CAWSAKGLDEQYF
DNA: TGTGCCTGGAGTGCGAAAGGGCTAGACGAGCAGTACTTC

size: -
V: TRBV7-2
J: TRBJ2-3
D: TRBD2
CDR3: CASSLANPGLAGGRTDTQYF
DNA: TGTGCCAGCAGCTTAGCGAATCCGGGACTAGCGGGAGGACGCACAGATACGCAGTATTTT

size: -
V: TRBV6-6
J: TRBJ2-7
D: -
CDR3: CASSYPGFTDEQYF
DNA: TGTGCCAGCAGTTACCCCGGGTTTACGGACGAGCAGTACTTC

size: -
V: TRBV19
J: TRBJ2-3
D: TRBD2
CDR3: CASSILLAGQAYTQYF
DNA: TGTGCCAGTAGCATCTTGCTAGCGGGCCAGGCATATACGCAGTATTTT

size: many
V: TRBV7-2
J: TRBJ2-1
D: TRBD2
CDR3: CASSPGLAGNEQFF
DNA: TGTGCCAGCAGCCCGGGACTAGCGGGCAATGAGCAGTTCTTC

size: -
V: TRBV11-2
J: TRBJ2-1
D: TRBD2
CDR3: CASSPMGGDANEQFF
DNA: TGTGCCAGCAGCCCGATGGGAGGGGACGCCAATGAGCAGTTCTTC

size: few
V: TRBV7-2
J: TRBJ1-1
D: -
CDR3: CASSSGRSATEAFF
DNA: TGTGCCAGCAGCTCCGGGAGATCGGCCACTGAAGCTTTCTTT

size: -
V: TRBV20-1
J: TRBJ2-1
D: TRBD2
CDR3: CSARGLAGVSNEQFF
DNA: TGCAGTGCTAGGGGACTAGCGGGAGTGAGCAATGAGCAGTTCTTC

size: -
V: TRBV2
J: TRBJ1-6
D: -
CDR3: CASSEQRSPLHF
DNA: TGTGCCAGCAGTGAACAACGGTCACCCCTCCACTTT

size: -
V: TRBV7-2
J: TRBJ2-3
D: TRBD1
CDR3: CASSSRTGSTDTQYF
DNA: TGTGCCAGCAGCTCTCGGACAGGGAGCACAGATACGCAGTATTTT

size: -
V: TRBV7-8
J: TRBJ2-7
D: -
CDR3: CASSRAPPLSYEQYF
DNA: TGTGCCAGCAGCCGAGCACCGCCCCTTTCCTACGAGCAGTACTTC

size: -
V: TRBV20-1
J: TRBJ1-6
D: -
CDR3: CSARPGSYNSPLHF
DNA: TGCAGTGCTAGGCCAGGCAGCTATAATTCACCCCTCCACTTT

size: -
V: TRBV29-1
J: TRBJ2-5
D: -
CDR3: CSVRTVGTAPKTQYF
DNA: TGCAGCGTCCGGACGGTCGGGACGGCCCCAAAGACCCAGTACTTC

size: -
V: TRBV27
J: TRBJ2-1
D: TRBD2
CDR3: CASSTTRTSGGAYNEQFF
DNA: TGTGCCAGCAGTACCACCCGGACTAGCGGGGGGGCTTACAATGAGCAGTTCTTC

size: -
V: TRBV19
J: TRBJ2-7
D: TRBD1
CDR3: CASSPGTGGQYF
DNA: TGTGCCAGTAGTCCGGGGACAGGGGGTCAGTACTTC

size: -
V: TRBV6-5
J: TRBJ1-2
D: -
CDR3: CASSYSRIGGGYGYTF
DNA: TGTGCCAGCAGTTACTCGAGGATAGGGGGAGGTTATGGCTACACCTTC

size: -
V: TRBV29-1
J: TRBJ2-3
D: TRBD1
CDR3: CSVSQGAADTQYF
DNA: TGCAGCGTTTCACAGGGGGCCGCAGATACGCAGTATTTT

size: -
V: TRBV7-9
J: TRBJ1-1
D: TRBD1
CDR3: CASSLTGVSTEAFF
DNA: TGTGCCAGCAGCCTGACAGGGGTGAGCACTGAAGCTTTCTTT

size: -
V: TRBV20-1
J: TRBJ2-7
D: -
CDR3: CSAHKRGGLYEQYF
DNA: TGCAGTGCTCACAAAAGGGGGGGGTTGTACGAGCAGTACTTC

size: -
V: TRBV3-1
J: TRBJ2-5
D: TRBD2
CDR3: CASSQGVAGPRGTQYF
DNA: TGTGCCAGCAGCCAAGGGGTAGCGGGGCCACGGGGGACCCAGTACTTC

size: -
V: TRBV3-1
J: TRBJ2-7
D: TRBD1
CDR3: CASSQEQTGGSYEQYF
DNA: TGTGCCAGCAGCCAGGAACAGACAGGGGGCTCCTACGAGCAGTACTTC

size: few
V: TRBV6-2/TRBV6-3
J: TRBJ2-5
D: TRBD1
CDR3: CASSPGQGAGQETQYF
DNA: TGTGCCAGCAGTCCCGGGCAGGGGGCAGGCCAAGAGACCCAGTACTTC

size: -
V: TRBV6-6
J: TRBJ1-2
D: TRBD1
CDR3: CASSYSRDSNYGYTF
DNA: TGTGCCAGCAGTTACTCCCGGGACAGTAACTATGGCTACACCTTC

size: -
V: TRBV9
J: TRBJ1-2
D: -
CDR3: CAGSQGHLGSYGYTF
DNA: TGTGCCGGCAGCCAGGGACACCTGGGGAGCTATGGCTACACCTTC

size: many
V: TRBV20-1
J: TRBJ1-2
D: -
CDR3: CSATTGTRSFYGYTF
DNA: TGCAGTGCAACAACCGGGACACGGAGCTTCTATGGCTACACCTTC

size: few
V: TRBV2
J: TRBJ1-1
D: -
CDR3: CASCGQLNTEAFF
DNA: TGTGCCAGCTGCGGACAGCTGAACACTGAAGCTTTCTTT

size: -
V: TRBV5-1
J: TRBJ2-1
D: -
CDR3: CASSVGTNNEQFF
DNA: TGCGCCAGCAGCGTGGGTACCAACAATGAGCAGTTCTTC

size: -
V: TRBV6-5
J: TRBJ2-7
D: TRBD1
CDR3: CASMADRGPYEQYF
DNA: TGTGCCAGCATGGCGGACAGGGGACCTTACGAGCAGTACTTC

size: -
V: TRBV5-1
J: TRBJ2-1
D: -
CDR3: CASSSQENTYNEQFF
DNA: TGCGCCAGCAGCTCCCAGGAAAATACCTACAATGAGCAGTTCTTC